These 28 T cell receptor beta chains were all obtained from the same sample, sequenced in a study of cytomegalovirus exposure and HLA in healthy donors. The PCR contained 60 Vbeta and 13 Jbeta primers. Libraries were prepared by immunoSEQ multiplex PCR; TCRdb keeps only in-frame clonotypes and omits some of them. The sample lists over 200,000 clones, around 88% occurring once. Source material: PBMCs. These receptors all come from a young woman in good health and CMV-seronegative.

The CDR3 DNA sequence: TGTGCCACTAGGACTAGCGGGAGTGCAGAGACCCAGTACTTC. Translation: CATRTSGSAETQYF. The gene calls are TRBV2 and TRBJ2-5; 13 bases fit TRBD2. CDR3 length: 14 residues. CDR1 SNHLY and CDR2 FYNNEI come from the germline V gene. V was clipped by 10 bases and J by 4 bases; unmatched bases: 6.

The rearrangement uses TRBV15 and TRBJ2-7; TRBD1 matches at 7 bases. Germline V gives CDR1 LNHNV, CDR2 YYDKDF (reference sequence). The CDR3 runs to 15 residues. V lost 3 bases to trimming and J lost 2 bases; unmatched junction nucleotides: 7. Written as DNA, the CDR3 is TGTGCCACCAGCAGGCAGACAGGGTCAACCTACGAGCAGTACTTC. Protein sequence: CATSRQTGSTYEQYF.

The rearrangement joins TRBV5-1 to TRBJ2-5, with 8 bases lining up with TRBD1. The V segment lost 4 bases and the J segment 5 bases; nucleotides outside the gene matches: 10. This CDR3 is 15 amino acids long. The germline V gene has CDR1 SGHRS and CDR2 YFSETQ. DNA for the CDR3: TGCGCCAGCAGCCGAATGACAGGGGAATTGGAGACCCAGTACTTC. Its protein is CASSRMTGELETQYF.

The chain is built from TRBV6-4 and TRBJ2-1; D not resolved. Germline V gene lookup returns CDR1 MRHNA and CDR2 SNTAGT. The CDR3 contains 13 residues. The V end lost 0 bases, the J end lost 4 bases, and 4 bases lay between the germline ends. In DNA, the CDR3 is TGTGCCAGCAGTGACTCGGCTTACAATGAGCAGTTCTTC. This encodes CASSDSAYNEQFF.

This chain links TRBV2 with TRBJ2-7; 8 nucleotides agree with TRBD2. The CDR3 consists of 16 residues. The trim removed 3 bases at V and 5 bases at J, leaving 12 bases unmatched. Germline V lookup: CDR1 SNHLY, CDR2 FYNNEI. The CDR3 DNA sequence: TGTGCCAGCAGTGACGAGGGTGTGCGGGGGGCCCACGAGCAGTACTTC. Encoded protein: CASSDEGVRGAHEQYF.

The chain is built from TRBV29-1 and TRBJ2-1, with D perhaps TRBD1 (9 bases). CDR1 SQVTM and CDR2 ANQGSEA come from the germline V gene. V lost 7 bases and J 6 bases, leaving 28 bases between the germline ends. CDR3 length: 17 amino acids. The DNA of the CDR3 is TGCAGCGCTAACTCCTTCGGGGGGGACAGGGATTTCAATGAGCAGTTCTTC. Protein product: CSANSFGGDRDFNEQFF.

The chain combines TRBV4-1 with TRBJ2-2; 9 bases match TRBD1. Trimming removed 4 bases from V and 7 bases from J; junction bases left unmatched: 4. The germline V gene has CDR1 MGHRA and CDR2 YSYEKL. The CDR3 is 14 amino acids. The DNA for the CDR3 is TGCGCCAGCAGCCGGGGACAGGGTAGCGGGGAGCTGTTTTTT. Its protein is CASSRGQGSGELFF.

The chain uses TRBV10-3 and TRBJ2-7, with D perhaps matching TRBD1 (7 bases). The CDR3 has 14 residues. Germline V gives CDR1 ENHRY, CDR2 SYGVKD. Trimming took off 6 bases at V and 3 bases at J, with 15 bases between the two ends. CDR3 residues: CAISQGGPNYEQYF. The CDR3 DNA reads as TGTGCCATCAGCCAGGGGGGACCCAACTACGAGCAGTACTTC.

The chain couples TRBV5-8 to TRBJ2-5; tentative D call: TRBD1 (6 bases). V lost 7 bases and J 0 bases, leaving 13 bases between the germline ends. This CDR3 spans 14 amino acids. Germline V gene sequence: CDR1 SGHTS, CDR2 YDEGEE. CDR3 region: CASGSQGYQETQYF. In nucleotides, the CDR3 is TGTGCCAGCGGATCGCAGGGGTACCAAGAGACCCAGTACTTC.

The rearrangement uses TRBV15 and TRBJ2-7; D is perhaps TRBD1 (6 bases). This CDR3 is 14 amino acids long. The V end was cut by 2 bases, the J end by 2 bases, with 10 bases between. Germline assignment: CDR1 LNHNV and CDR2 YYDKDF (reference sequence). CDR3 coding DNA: TGTGCCACCAGCAGATATGGACAGACCTACGAGCAGTACTTC. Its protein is CATSRYGQTYEQYF.

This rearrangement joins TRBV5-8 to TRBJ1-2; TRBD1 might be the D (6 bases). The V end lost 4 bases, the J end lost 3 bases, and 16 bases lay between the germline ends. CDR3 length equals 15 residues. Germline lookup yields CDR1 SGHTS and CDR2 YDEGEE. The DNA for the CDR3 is TGTGCCAGCAGCAGGCCCCAACAGGGTGACTATGGCTACACCTTC. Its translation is CASSRPQQGDYGYTF.

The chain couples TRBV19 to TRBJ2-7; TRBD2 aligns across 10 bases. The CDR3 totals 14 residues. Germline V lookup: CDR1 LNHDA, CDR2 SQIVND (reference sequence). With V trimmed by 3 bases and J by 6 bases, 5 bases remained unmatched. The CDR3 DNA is TGTGCCAGTAGTATTGACGTAGCGGGAGGCGAGCAGTACTTC. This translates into CASSIDVAGGEQYF.

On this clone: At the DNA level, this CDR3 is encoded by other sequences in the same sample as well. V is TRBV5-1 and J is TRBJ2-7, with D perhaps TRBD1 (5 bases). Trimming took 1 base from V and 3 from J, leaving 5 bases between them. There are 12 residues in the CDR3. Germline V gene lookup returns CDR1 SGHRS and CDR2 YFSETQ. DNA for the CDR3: TGCGCCAGCAGCTTGCAGGGCTACGAGCAGTACTTC. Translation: CASSLQGYEQYF.

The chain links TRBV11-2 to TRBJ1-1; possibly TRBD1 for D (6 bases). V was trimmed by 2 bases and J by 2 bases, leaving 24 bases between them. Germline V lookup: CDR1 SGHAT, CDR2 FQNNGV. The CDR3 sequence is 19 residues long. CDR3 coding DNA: TGTGCCAGCAGCTTAATCGGACGGGGGGGCGCGGTGGGAAACACTGAAGCTTTCTTT. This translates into CASSLIGRGGAVGNTEAFF.

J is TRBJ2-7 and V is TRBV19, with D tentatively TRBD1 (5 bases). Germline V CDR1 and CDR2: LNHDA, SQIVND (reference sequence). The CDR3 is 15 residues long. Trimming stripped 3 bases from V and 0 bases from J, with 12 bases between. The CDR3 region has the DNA TGTGCCAGTAGTATGTTGGTCGACAGCTCCTACGAGCAGTACTTC. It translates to CASSMLVDSSYEQYF.

CDR3 nucleotides: TGTGCCAGCGGGCTCAGGGGACAGAACTCTGGGGCCAACGTCCTGACTTTC. It codes for CASGLRGQNSGANVLTF. V gene TRBV7-3 combines with J gene TRBJ2-6; TRBD1 matches 7 bases. The CDR3 runs to 17 residues. The germline gives CDR1 SGHTA, CDR2 FQGTGA. V lost 8 bases and J lost 0; bases outside the gene matches: 10.

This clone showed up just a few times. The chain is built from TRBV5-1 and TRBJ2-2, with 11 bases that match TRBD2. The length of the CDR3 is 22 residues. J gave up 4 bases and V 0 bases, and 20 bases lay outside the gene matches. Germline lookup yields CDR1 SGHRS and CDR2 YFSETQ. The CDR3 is CASSLEAPTSGNRRGGTGELFF. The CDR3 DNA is TGCGCCAGCAGCTTGGAAGCCCCGACTAGCGGGAATAGAAGGGGGGGCACCGGGGAGCTGTTTTTT.

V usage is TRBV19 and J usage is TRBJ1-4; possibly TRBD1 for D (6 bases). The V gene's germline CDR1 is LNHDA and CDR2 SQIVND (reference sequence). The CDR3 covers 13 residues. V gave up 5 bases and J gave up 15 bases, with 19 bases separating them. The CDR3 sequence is CASSLAGGKWLFF. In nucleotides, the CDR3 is TGTGCCAGTAGTCTCGCTGGGGGCAAATGGTTGTTTTTT. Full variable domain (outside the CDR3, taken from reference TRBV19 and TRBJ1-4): DGGITQSPKYLFRKEGQNVTLSCEQNLNHDAMYWYRQDPGQGLRLIYYSQIVNDFQKGDIAEGYSVSREKKESFPLTVTSAQKNPTAFYLCASSLAGGKWLFFGSGTQLSVL.

The CDR3 region has the DNA TGTGCCAGCTCAACAACTAGCGGTCGGGACGAGCAGTACTTC. This translates into CASSTTSGRDEQYF. The V and J genes are TRBV18 and TRBJ2-7, with 8 bases that match TRBD2. The germline V gene encodes CDR1 KGHSH and CDR2 LQKENI. Trimming cost V 5 bases and J 5 bases; bases outside gene matches: 8. The CDR3 has 14 residues.

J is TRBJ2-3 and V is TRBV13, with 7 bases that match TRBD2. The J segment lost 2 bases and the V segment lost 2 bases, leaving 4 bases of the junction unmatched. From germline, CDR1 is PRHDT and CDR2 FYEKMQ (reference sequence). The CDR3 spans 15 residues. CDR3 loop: CASSLMSGTTDTQYF. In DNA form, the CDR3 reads TGTGCCAGCAGCTTAATGAGCGGGACCACAGATACGCAGTATTTT.

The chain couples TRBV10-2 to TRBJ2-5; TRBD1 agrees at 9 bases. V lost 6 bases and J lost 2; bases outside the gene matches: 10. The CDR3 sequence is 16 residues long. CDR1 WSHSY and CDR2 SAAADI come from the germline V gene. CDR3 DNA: TGCGCCAGCAGCGAACCCCGGGACAGGGTACAAGAGACCCAGTACTTC. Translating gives CASSEPRDRVQETQYF.

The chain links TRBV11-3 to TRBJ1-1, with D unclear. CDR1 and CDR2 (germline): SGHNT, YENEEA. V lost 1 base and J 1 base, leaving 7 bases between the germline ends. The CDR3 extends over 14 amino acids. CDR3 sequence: CASSLGSENTEAFF. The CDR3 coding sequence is TGTGCCAGCAGCTTAGGCAGCGAGAACACTGAAGCTTTCTTT. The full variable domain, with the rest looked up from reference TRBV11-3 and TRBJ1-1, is EAGVVQSPRYKIIEKKQPVAFWCNPISGHNTLYWYLQNLGQGPELLIRYENEEAVDDSQLPKDRFSAERLKGVDSTLKIQPAELGDSAVYLCASSLGSENTEAFFGQGTRLTVV.

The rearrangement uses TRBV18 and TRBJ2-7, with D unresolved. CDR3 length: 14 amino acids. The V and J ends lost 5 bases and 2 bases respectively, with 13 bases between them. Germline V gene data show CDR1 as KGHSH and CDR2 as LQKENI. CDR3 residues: CASSDGGRPYEQYF. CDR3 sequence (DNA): TGTGCCAGCTCAGACGGCGGCAGACCCTACGAGCAGTACTTC.

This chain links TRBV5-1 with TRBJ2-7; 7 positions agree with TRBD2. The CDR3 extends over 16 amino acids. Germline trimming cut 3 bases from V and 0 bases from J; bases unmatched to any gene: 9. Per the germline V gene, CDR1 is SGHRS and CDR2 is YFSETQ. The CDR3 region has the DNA TGCGCCAGCAGCTACGGTCGGGAGCGGGACTCCTACGAGCAGTACTTC. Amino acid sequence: CASSYGRERDSYEQYF.

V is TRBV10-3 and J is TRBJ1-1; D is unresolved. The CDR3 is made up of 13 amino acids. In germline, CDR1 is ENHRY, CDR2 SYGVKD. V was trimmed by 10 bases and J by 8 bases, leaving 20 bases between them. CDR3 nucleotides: TGTGCCACCTCAAATTCGGACGGGGTGGAAGCTTTCTTT. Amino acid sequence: CATSNSDGVEAFF.

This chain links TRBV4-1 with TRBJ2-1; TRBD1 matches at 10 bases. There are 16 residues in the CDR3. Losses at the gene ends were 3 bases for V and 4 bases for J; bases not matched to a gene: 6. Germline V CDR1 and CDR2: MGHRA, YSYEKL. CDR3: CASSHHRDRGYNEQFF. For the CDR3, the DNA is TGCGCCAGCAGCCACCATCGGGACAGGGGTTACAATGAGCAGTTCTTC.

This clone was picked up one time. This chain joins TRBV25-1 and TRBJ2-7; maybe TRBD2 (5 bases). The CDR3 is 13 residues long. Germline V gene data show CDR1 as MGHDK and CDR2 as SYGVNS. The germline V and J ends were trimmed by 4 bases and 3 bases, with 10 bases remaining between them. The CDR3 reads CASSGHGGYEQYF. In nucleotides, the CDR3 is TGTGCCAGCAGTGGTCATGGAGGCTACGAGCAGTACTTC.

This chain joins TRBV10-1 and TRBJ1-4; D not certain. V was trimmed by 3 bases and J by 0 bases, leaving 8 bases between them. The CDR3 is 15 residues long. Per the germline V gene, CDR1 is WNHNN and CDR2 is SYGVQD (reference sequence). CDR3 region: CASSEGGATNEKLFF. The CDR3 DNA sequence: TGCGCCAGCAGTGAAGGAGGAGCAACTAATGAAAAACTGTTTTTT.